This T cell receptor (beta chain) comes out of a study of PD-L1 blockade in urothelial cancer. The wider study: In the patient group, about 85% of the roughly 30 were males with bladder-origin urothelial cancer. Blood underwent analysis 3 weeks (second dose) and 6 weeks after treatment began.

As for time point: pretreatment peripheral blood. Only in-frame clones appear in the TCRdb table, and some are missing; sequencing was by immunoSEQ multiplex PCR. This sample has about 52,000 clones, with roughly 80% found just once. The germline V gene encodes CDR1 SGHRS and CDR2 YFSETQ. The CDR3 spans 14 residues. The V gene lost 7 bases and the J gene lost 8 bases, with 18 bases spanning the gap. This chain links TRBV5-1 with TRBJ2-2, with D possibly TRBD1 on 6 matching bases. The clonotype originates from a man between 70 and 80 years old with urothelial cancer. This material consisted of PBMCs, taken around atezolizumab (anti-PD-L1) treatment. The CDR3 bases are TGCGCCAGCCGGACAGCCGCCGCCTGGGGGGAGCTGTTTTTT. It encodes CASRTAAAWGELFF. The full variable domain, completed using reference TRBV5-1 and TRBJ2-2, is KAGVTQTPRYLIKTRGQQVTLSCSPISGHRSVSWYQQTPGQGLQFLFEYFSETQRNKGNFPGRFSGRQFSNSRSEMNVSTLELGDSALYLCASRTAAAWGELFFGEGSRLTVL.